This TCR beta chain originates from a study of T cells in Graves' hyperthyroidism and ophthalmopathy (dated by TCRdb to the late 2010s). Turning to the overall study: A discovery cohort of 95 to 100 patients, 43 with Graves' ophthalmopathy and about 58 with stable Graves' hyperthyroidism, was used to find distinguishing TCR V-J signatures. An independent validation cohort of around 20 hyperthyroidism patients and some 15 patients who later progressed to ophthalmopathy tested prospective prediction of ophthalmopathy. The 100 or so discovery patients were randomly split 7:3 into training and test sets. In addition, the study compared T-cell repertoires in thyroid tissue and in blood from several Graves' hyperthyroidism patients. Following sampling, methimazole starting at 30 mg daily was given to hyperthyroidism patients, and high-dose intravenous methylprednisolone was given to ophthalmopathy patients. The paper describes TCR Vbeta CDR3 sequencing of 140 or so peripheral blood samples, made up of some 42 ophthalmopathy patients, roughly 72 hyperthyroidism patients and 17 progressor patients. Study-wide conclusions, independent of this receptor: No statistical method was used to set the sample size in advance, and investigators knew the group allocation. In cross-validation, a model built on a 13 V-J signature told ophthalmopathy apart from stable hyperthyroidism with approximately 90% sensitivity and approximately 81% specificity, and in testing the same model reached 80%/75%. Most expanded thyroid clonotypes (frequency above 0.001) were also detected in blood, suggesting blood repertoires may reflect thyroid immune responses. In validation, the model predicted progression to ophthalmopathy with approximately 71% sensitivity and 72% to 85% specificity, a median of 6.5 months before onset.

TCR beta CDR3 regions were amplified from RNA transcripts. The first round of RT-PCR for the TCR CDR3 was performed with the HTBI primer set and the Qiagen OneStep RT-PCR kit. Libraries were constructed in a second round of multiplex PCR, after which size selection and purification were performed. Paired-end sequencing of the libraries was performed with 100 bp reads on an Illumina HiSeq2000. In the authors' own workflow: SOAPnuke was used to process the raw data, throwing out any read that contained adapters or uncalled bases, had a mean Phred below 15, or lacked an exact constant-primer or identifier match. COPE v1.2.5 was used to merge high-quality paired reads, and clonotypes were defined as unique nucleotide sequences. MiTCR v1.1 was used to align clonotypes to the IMGT TRBV, TRBD and TRBJ reference segments. Only V-J combinations with frequency above 0.0001, covering approximately 99% of repertoires, were analysed. The TCS score was defined as the ratio of F50 (clonal expansion) to E x V (chaos), calculated using BLOSUM62-based TCRdist between CDR3 peptides within each V-J. Welch's t-statistics and random forest reduced roughly 540 V-J features to 10 to 15, which were used in a naive Bayes classifier (R e1071). The similarity between thyroid and blood repertoires was quantified using the Morisita-Horn index. TCRdb trimmed public reads at Q25 via fastp, called clones via MiXCR and kept in-frame beta chains. Merged by CDR3 protein, the rows form single entries marked with the most common genes and DNA. These V and J calls are TCRdb output, not the study's own analysis. The sample table records roughly 510,000 distinct CDR3 sequences; about 46% of these occur just once. The ten top clones hold 44% of the sample.

This clonotype came up many times. Its antigen is not yet known. No qualities accompany the bases; no much larger clone lies one base away. The study excluded patients with uncontrolled infections, other autoimmune diseases, pregnancy or lactation. Diagnoses relied on clinical symptoms, serum thyroxine and TRAb, thyroid ultrasound and orbital computed tomography. Total RNA was extracted with Trizol reagent, and quality was checked on an Agilent 2100 Bioanalyzer. From the cysteine up to the phenylalanine, the CDR3 has a length of 13 residues. Just the 39-base CDR3 DNA is kept, in frame starting at base 1. V was cut back by 4 bases and J by 3 bases, leaving a gap of 10 bases between them. The germline V gene sets CDR1 to SGHDN and CDR2 to FVKESK.

The sequence joins TRBV14 to TRBJ2-7, with the D gene not clear enough to name. The sample consisted of peripheral blood or thyroid tissue (not recorded which). The sequence was obtained from an adult woman with Graves' disease, either hyperthyroidism or ophthalmopathy (not recorded which). The DNA reads as follows: TGTGCCAGCAGCCCCGGACCGGGCTACGAGCAGTACTTC. This sequence encodes CASSPGPGYEQYF.